These 8 T cell receptor beta chains share one sample of origin, sequenced in a study of T cell responses to AZD1222 COVID-19 vaccine. The data were produced by immunoSEQ multiplex PCR, yet TCRdb's version contains in-frame clones alone and is incomplete. The sample yields roughly 110,000 clones, roughly 90% seen once. This specimen was peripheral blood, taken 28 days after the second AZD1222 dose. The receptors were sampled from an adult who received the AZD1222 COVID-19 vaccine.

This clone was seen only once. The chain combines TRBV9 with TRBJ1-3; D possibly corresponds to TRBD1 (5 bases). The CDR3 consists of 17 residues. Germline CDR1 SGDLS, CDR2 YYNGEE. Trimming removed 0 bases from V and 0 bases from J, with 13 bases in between. The chain's CDR3 is CASSVGGGYTSGNTIYF. The CDR3 region has the DNA TGTGCCAGCAGCGTAGGCGGGGGGTATACCTCTGGAAACACCATATATTTT.

V usage is TRBV21-1 and J usage is TRBJ2-3; the table calls TRBD2, which could not be checked here. TRBV21-1 is classified as a pseudogene. This CDR3 contains 18 residues. The CDR3 here is CASSKMGGRGGSTDTQYF. Here the CDR3 DNA reads TGTGCCAGCAGCAAGATGGGCGGGAGAGGGGGGTCCACAGATACGCAGTATTTT.

This clone was observed once. The chain is built from TRBV19 and TRBJ2-7, with 8 bases identical to TRBD1. The V segment lost 1 base and the J segment 3 bases; nucleotides outside the gene matches: 5. Germline CDR1 and CDR2: LNHDA and SQIVND (reference sequence). CDR3 length: 15 residues. The CDR3: CASSIGQGIRYEQYF. The CDR3 coding sequence is TGTGCCAGTAGTATAGGACAGGGGATTCGCTACGAGCAGTACTTC.

The chain uses TRBV2 and TRBJ2-6, with 7 bases lining up with TRBD1. The CDR3 contains 16 residues. V lost 7 bases, J lost 0 bases, and 6 bases stayed unmatched. Germline V CDR1 and CDR2: SNHLY, FYNNEI. In DNA form, the CDR3 reads TGTGCCAGCAATCTGGACAGGTTCTCTGGGGCCAACGTCCTGACTTTC. Its protein is CASNLDRFSGANVLTF.

The rearrangement uses TRBV7-6 and TRBJ2-7; the D call may be TRBD1 or TRBD2 (6 bases each). The CDR3 runs to 15 residues. V was clipped by 1 base and J by 0 bases, with 10 bases between them. Germline V CDR1 and CDR2: SGHVS, FNYEAQ. The CDR3 nucleotides read TGTGCCAGCAGCTTAGAGGGGGGATTCTCCTACGAGCAGTACTTC. It is translated as CASSLEGGFSYEQYF.

This clone was seen a few times. V usage is TRBV15 and J usage is TRBJ2-1; D is unclear. Trimming left V 1 base short and J 3 bases short, with 13 bases between. The CDR3 covers 16 residues. The germline V gene encodes CDR1 LNHNV and CDR2 YYDKDF (reference sequence). CDR3 coding DNA: TGTGCCACCAGCAGAGGCCCAGTGGACGTCTACAATGAGCAGTTCTTC. It codes for CATSRGPVDVYNEQFF.

This clone was recorded only once. The CDR3 nucleotides are TGTGCCACCAGCAGAGATAGAGGCGGACTAGCGGGAGGGAAGAACACCGGGGAGCTGTTTTTT. It specifies CATSRDRGGLAGGKNTGELFF. V is TRBV15 and J is TRBJ2-2, with 15 positions matching TRBD2. The J segment lost 1 base and the V segment lost 0 bases, leaving 9 bases of the junction unmatched. In germline, CDR1 is LNHNV, CDR2 YYDKDF (reference sequence). CDR3 size: 21 residues.

Of note for this clone: Germline and junction disagree at one end, which may indicate a read error. The V call is TRBV6-1, the J call TRBJ2-7; 9 bases align to TRBD1. This CDR3 spans 11 amino acids. CDR1 and CDR2 from the germline V gene are MNHNS and SASEGT. For the CDR3, the DNA is TGTGCCAGCAGTGAAAACAGGGGGCTTGTCTTC. Amino acids: CASSENRGLVF.